A selection of T cell receptor beta chains follows, all from one sample in a study of T cell responses to AZD1222 COVID-19 vaccine. Data came from immunoSEQ multiplex PCR; TCRdb stores just in-frame clones and leaves some out. Of 130,000 or so clones listed, more than 80% are singletons. This sample comprised peripheral blood, obtained 28 days after the second dose of the MenACWY control vaccine. The receptor set was obtained from an adult who received the MenACWY meningococcal vaccine as a control. The CDR3 runs from the conserved cysteine through the conserved F or W. The D gene is left open where the match is weak. Clone size is shown for a subset of rows, as once, few, many or a class of expanded clone.

J gene | V gene | D gene | clone size | CDR3 protein | CDR3 DNA
TRBJ1-6 | TRBV5-4 | NA | NA | CASSIRAPRSSYNSPLHF | TGTGCCAGCAGCATAAGGGCCCCTAGGAGCTCCTATAATTCACCCCTCCACTTT
TRBJ2-3 | TRBV28 | TRBD1 | once | CASTSFGTGVDTQYF | TGTGCCAGCACCAGCTTCGGGACAGGGGTGGATACGCAGTATTTT
TRBJ2-2 | TRBV12-3/TRBV12-4 | NA | NA | CASSLIGELFF | TGTGCCAGCAGTTTAATTGGGGAGCTGTTTTTT
TRBJ1-4 | TRBV3-1/TRBV3-2 | NA | NA | CASSQDKVGAFGEKLFF | TGTGCCAGCAGCCAAGATAAAGTGGGAGCGTTCGGTGAAAAACTGTTTTTT
TRBJ1-2 | TRBV6-5 | NA | once | CASSYDGELANGYTF | TGTGCCAGCAGTTACGATGGGGAGCTAGCTAATGGCTACACCTTC
TRBJ1-1 | TRBV4-3 | NA | NA | CASSQAQAGDTEAFF | TGCGCCAGCAGCCAAGCGCAGGCGGGGGACACTGAAGCTTTCTTT
TRBJ1-4 | TRBV7-2 | NA | NA | CASSLALGEKLFF | TGTGCCAGCAGCTTAGCACTGGGAGAAAAACTGTTTTTT
TRBJ2-5 | TRBV19 | NA | NA | CASSYSGAQETQYF | TGTGCCAGTAGCTACTCAGGGGCTCAAGAGACCCAGTACTTC
TRBJ2-7 | TRBV12-5 | NA | NA | CASGETYEQYF | TGTGCTAGCGGGGAAACCTACGAGCAGTACTTC
TRBJ1-2 | TRBV28 | NA | NA | CASSLFGNGYTF | TGTGCCAGCAGTTTATTTGGGAATGGCTACACCTTC
TRBJ2-1 | TRBV27 | NA | NA | CASSLSSLGKGREQFF | TGTGCCAGCAGTTTATCGTCACTAGGGAAGGGCCGTGAGCAGTTCTTC
TRBJ2-7 | TRBV7-2 | NA | NA | CASGDISYEQYF | TGTGCCAGCGGGGACATATCCTACGAGCAGTACTTC
TRBJ1-1 | TRBV2 | TRBD1 | NA | CASSGDRAFAFF | TGTGCCAGCAGTGGGGACAGGGCTTTTGCTTTCTTT
TRBJ1-6 | TRBV11-1 | NA | NA | CASSFSPNDSPLHF | TGTGCCAGCAGTTTCTCCCCAAATGATTCACCCCTCCACTTT
TRBJ2-1 | TRBV4-2 | NA | NA | CASSQVGGRDEQFF | TGTGCCAGCAGCCAAGTGGGGGGTCGGGATGAGCAGTTCTTC
TRBJ2-2 | TRBV6-5 | NA | NA | CASRFDRNTGELFF | TGTGCCAGCAGATTCGACAGGAACACCGGGGAGCTGTTTTTT
TRBJ2-3 | TRBV7-9 | NA | NA | CASSGRTETLTQYF | TGTGCCAGCAGCGGGAGGACCGAGACCTTAACGCAGTATTTT
TRBJ2-1 | TRBV7-9 | TRBD2 | NA | CASSLVGTINEQFF | TGTGCCAGCAGCTTAGTAGGGACTATCAATGAGCAGTTCTTC
TRBJ1-2 | TRBV7-3 | NA | NA | CASSLQENYGYTF | TGTGCCAGCAGCTTACAGGAGAACTATGGCTACACCTTC
TRBJ2-1 | TRBV19 | TRBD2 | NA | CASSTTHSGGPYNEQFF | TGTGCCAGTAGTACAACTCATAGCGGGGGGCCCTACAATGAGCAGTTCTTC
TRBJ1-5 | TRBV4-3 | NA | NA | CASSLQAGQPQHF | TGCGCCAGCAGCCTCCAGGCTGGTCAGCCCCAGCATTTT
TRBJ1-5 | TRBV7-9 | NA | NA | CASSYDSNQPQHF | TGTGCCAGCAGCTACGACAGCAATCAGCCCCAGCATTTT
TRBJ2-7 | TRBV6-2/TRBV6-3 | NA | NA | CASSYATGLGQRTYEQYF | TGTGCCAGCAGTTATGCGACGGGGCTAGGACAGAGGACCTACGAGCAGTACTTC